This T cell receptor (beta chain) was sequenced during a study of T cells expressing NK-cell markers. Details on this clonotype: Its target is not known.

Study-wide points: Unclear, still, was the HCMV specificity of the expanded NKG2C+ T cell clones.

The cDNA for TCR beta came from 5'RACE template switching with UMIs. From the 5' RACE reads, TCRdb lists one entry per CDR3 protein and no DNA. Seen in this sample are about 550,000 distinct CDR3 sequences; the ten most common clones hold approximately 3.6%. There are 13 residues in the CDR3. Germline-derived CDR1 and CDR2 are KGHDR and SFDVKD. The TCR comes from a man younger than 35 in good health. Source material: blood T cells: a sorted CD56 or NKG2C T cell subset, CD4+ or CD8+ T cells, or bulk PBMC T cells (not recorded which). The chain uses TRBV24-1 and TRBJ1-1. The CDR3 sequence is CATSDPTEVEAFF.